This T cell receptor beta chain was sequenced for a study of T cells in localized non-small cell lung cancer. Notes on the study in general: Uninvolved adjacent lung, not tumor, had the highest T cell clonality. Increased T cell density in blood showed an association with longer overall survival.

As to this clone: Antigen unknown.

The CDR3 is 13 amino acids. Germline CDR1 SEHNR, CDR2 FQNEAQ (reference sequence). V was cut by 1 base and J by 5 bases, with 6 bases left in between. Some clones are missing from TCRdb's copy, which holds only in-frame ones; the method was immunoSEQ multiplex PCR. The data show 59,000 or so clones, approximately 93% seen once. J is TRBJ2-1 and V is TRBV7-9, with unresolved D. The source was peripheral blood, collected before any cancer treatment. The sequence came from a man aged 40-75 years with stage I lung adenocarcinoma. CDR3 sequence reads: CASSLGPNNEQFF. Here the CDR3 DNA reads TGTGCCAGCAGCTTAGGTCCCAACAATGAGCAGTTCTTC.